The text below deals with one T cell receptor beta chain. Generated by immunoSEQ multiplex PCR, the TCRdb table keeps only in-frame clones and is missing some. The data contain under 200,000 clones, roughly 80% of them singletons. This entry belongs to a study of blood T cell repertoires in COVID-19. The overall study: Researchers got acute and convalescent COVID-19 samples from the United States, Italy and Spain. Sources were T cells, B-cell-depleted T cells, or PBMCs; the material itself was cDNA or gDNA.

CDR1 is ENHRY and CDR2 is SYGVKD in the germline V gene. Between the trimmed V and J ends, which lost 6 bases and 2 bases, there was a span of 12 bases. The CDR3 consists of 14 residues. The chain carries TRBV10-3 and TRBJ2-3, with D maybe TRBD1 (6 bases). The sequenced sample consisted of peripheral blood. The receptor's source is a woman older than 75 with acute or convalescent COVID-19. The CDR3 DNA is TGTGCCATCAGCCGGGACACGGACACAGATACGCAGTATTTT. It codes for CAISRDTDTDTQYF.